The TCR beta chain under discussion was sequenced for a study of blood T cell repertoires in COVID-19. Study details: The United States, Italy and Spain supplied acute and convalescent COVID-19 samples. Sources were T cells, B-cell-depleted T cells, or PBMCs; the material itself was cDNA or gDNA.

Per the original methods: Amplification from reference gene primers served as the basis for estimated nucleated cell counts. Some clones are missing from TCRdb's copy, which holds only in-frame ones; the method was immunoSEQ multiplex PCR. From that table come the V and J calls and clone size; the DNA was used to work out D and trimming. The data hold 200,000 to 250,000 clones, with 65% to 90% observed a single time. The CDR3 loop spans 14 amino acids. From germline, CDR1 is SGHRS and CDR2 YFSETQ. J lost 4 bases, V lost 5 bases, and 5 bases had no gene match. The sample taken for sequencing was peripheral blood. J is TRBJ1-4 and V is TRBV5-1; 7 positions match TRBD1. This TCR was recovered from a woman in her 40s who had recovered from COVID-19. As DNA, the CDR3 is TGCGCCAGCAGATTAGGGACAGATAATGAAAAACTGTTTTTT. The encoded protein is CASRLGTDNEKLFF. Drawing the rest from reference TRBV5-1 and TRBJ1-4, the complete variable domain is KAGVTQTPRYLIKTRGQQVTLSCSPISGHRSVSWYQQTPGQGLQFLFEYFSETQRNKGNFPGRFSGRQFSNSRSEMNVSTLELGDSALYLCASRLGTDNEKLFFGSGTQLSVL.